This T cell receptor (beta chain) was observed in a study of blood T cell repertoires in COVID-19. Between the trimmed V and J ends, which lost 0 bases and 4 bases, there was a span of 12 bases. The CDR3 is made up of 15 amino acids. Germline-derived CDR1 and CDR2 are LGHDT and YNNKEL (reference sequence). Here immunoSEQ multiplex PCR was the method, and the copy in TCRdb shows in-frame clones only, minus some. Of 200,000 to 250,000 clones in the sample, about 90% are singletons; the top ten hold about 6%. The receptor's source is a woman aged 30 to 39 with acute COVID-19. The rearrangement uses TRBV3-1 (or the pseudogene TRBV3-2) and TRBJ1-1; D is ambiguous. Material: PBMCs or T cells enriched from blood (not recorded which). The DNA for the CDR3 is TGTGCCAGCAGCCAAGATCTAAGGCCGGGCACTGAAGCTTTCTTT. This translates into CASSQDLRPGTEAFF.